This entry concerns a single TCR beta chain. The antigen remains unidentified. This CDR3 is 13 amino acids long. Trimming shortened V by 6 bases and J by 8 bases, and 16 bases separated the two germline ends. CDR1 is MNHEY and CDR2 is SVGAGI in the germline V gene. The data were obtained in a study of T cell repertoires in cytomegalovirus infection. Study-level findings and limits: The study found HLA-C-restricted CMV-specific TCR beta clonotypes dominating the ex vivo response.

TCRdb reprocessed the reads via MiXCR and lists one record per CDR3 protein. The sample carries just over 450,000 distinct CDR3 sequences, roughly 43% recorded once. This sequence originates from a human donor in good health (CMV status not recorded). Some clones in this sample may be carry-over from other donors' samples. The chain has TRBV6-5 and TRBJ1-2; tentative D call: TRBD1 (6 bases). The source was cultured PBMCs, collected from culture after CMV antigen stimulation. The CDR3 DNA reads TGTGCCAGCAGCATACAGGGATTTGAAGGCTACACCTTC. This encodes CASSIQGFEGYTF.